This T cell receptor beta chain was sequenced in a study of blood T cells in healthy people across ages. Study findings and constraints: Donor CMV infection status was unknown, possibly confounding age-related changes in expanded clonotypes. TCR beta diversity per million T cells fell roughly linearly with age. Investigators viewed diversity estimates from one million T cells as underestimates, the study reported.

The use of a sample-barcoded 5' primer and a J-beta primer mix characterized a second PCR of roughly 7 to 11 cycles. TCRdb reanalysed the 5' RACE reads using MiXCR and keeps one entry per CDR3 protein. Of some 900,000 distinct CDR3 sequences listed, roughly 26% were seen once; the top ten hold around 16%. With regard to this clonotype: What it binds is unknown.

The CDR3 runs to 15 residues. CDR1 and CDR2 (germline): MNHEY, SMNVEV (reference sequence). V shed 4 bases, J shed 1 base, and the junction held 6 bases outside the gene matches. The rearrangement joins TRBV27 to TRBJ1-1; 7 nucleotides match TRBD1. The clonotype comes from a woman of 80 years or more in good health. Sequencing used blood. The CDR3 is CASSSRQGKNTEAFF. The DNA of the CDR3 is TGTGCCAGCAGTTCCCGACAGGGTAAGAACACTGAAGCTTTCTTT.